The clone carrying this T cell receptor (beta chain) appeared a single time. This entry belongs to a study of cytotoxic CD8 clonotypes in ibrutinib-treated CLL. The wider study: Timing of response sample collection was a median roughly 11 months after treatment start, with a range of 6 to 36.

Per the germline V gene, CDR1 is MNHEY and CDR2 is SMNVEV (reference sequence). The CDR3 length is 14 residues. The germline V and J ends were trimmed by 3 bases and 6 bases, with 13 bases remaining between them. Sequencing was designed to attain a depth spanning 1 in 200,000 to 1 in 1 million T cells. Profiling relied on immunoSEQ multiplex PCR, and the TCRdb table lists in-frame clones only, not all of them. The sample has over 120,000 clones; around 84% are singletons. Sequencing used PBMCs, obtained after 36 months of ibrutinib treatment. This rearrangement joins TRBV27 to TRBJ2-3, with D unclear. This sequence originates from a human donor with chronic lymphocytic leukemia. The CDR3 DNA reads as TGTGCCAGCAGTTTCTACCGGCTGGGGGATACGCAGTATTTT. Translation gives CASSFYRLGDTQYF.